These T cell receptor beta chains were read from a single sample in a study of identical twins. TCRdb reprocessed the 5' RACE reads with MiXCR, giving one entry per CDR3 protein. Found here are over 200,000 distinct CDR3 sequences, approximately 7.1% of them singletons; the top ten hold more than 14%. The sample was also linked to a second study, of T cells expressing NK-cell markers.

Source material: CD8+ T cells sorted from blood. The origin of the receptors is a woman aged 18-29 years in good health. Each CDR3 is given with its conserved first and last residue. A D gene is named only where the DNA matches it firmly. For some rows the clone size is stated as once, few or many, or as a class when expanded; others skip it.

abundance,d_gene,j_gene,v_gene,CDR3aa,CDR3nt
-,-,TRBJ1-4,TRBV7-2,CASSPTGITNEKLFF,TGTGCCAGCAGCCCCACAGGGATAACTAATGAAAAACTGTTTTTT
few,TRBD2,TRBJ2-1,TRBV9,CASSALTSGPTYNEQFF,TGTGCCAGCAGCGCTCTGACTAGCGGGCCCACCTACAATGAGCAGTTCTTC
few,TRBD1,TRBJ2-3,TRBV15,CATSSPGQGENTQYF,TGTGCCACCAGCAGCCCGGGACAGGGGGAGAATACGCAGTATTTT
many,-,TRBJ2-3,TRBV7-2,CASSSGEGLADTQYF,TGTGCCAGCAGCTCCGGAGAGGGTTTGGCAGATACGCAGTATTTT
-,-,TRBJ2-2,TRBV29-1,CSVEETTTGELFF,TGCAGCGTGGAAGAGACAACCACCGGGGAGCTGTTTTTT
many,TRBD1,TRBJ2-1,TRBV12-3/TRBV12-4,CASSALTGGGSNEQFF,TGTGCCAGCAGTGCCTTGACAGGGGGCGGTTCCAATGAGCAGTTCTTC
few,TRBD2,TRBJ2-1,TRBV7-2,CASSLAWAGVRDEQFF,TGTGCCAGCAGTCTTGCATGGGCGGGAGTGAGAGATGAGCAGTTCTTC
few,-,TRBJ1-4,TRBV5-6,CASSLGLDEEKLFF,TGTGCCAGCAGCTTGGGTTTGGACGAAGAAAAACTGTTTTTT
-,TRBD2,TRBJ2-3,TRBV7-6,CASSFSGGASADTQYF,TGTGCCAGCAGCTTTAGCGGGGGGGCCTCCGCAGATACGCAGTATTTT
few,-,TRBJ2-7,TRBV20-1,CSEGGSYEQYF,TGCAGTGAAGGGGGGTCCTACGAGCAGTACTTC
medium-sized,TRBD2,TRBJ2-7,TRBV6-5,CASSYSSGGFYEQYF,TGTGCCAGCAGTTACTCTAGCGGGGGTTTTTACGAGCAGTACTTC
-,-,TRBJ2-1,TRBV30,CAWGAVERYNEQFF,TGTGCCTGGGGCGCTGTGGAGCGGTACAATGAGCAGTTCTTC
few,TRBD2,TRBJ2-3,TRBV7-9,CASSAVAGPGTDTQYF,TGTGCCAGCAGCGCGGTAGCGGGACCCGGGACAGATACGCAGTATTTT
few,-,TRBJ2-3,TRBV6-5,CASSYSGLTDTQYF,TGTGCCAGCAGTTACTCGGGCCTGACGGATACGCAGTATTTT
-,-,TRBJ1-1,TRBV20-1,CSARGRHTEAFF,TGCAGTGCTAGAGGAAGACACACTGAAGCTTTCTTT
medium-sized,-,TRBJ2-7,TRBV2,CASIAGMSEQYF,TGTGCCAGCATTGCAGGGATGAGCGAGCAGTACTTC
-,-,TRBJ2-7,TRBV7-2,CASSLSAGTAGRGEQYF,TGTGCCAGCAGCTTAAGTGCTGGGACAGCGGGACGGGGCGAGCAGTACTTC
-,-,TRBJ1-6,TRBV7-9,CASSSLNSPLHF,TGTGCCAGCAGCTCCCTAAATTCACCCCTCCACTTT
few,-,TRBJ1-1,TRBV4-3,CASSNPPKEAFF,TGCGCCAGCAGCAACCCGCCTAAGGAGGCTTTCTTT
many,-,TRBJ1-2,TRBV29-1,CSGATAYGYTF,TGCAGCGGAGCGACGGCCTATGGCTACACCTTC
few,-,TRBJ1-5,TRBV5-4,CASSLGSAEPQHF,TGTGCCAGCAGCTTAGGATCGGCCGAGCCCCAGCATTTT
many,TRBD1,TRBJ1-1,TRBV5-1,CASSFNTGVDEAFF,TGCGCCAGCAGCTTTAATACAGGGGTGGATGAAGCTTTCTTT
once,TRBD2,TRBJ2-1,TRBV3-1,CACCQAGGLDNEQFF,TGTGCCTGCTGCCAGGCGGGGGGGCTCGACAATGAGCAGTTCTTC
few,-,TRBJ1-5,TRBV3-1,CASSDGVFQPQHF,TGTGCCAGCAGCGACGGGGTTTTTCAGCCCCAGCATTTT
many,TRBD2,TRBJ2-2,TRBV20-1,CSASGREGLSGELFF,TGCAGTGCTAGCGGGCGGGAGGGGTTATCCGGGGAGCTGTTTTTT
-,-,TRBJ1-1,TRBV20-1,CSASLVLGTEAFF,TGCAGTGCTAGTTTGGTGTTGGGGACTGAAGCTTTCTTT
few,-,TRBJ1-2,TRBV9,CASSVITGVGYTF,TGTGCCAGCAGCGTTATCACCGGGGTGGGCTACACCTTC
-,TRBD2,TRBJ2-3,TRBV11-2,CASSLELAGGSTDTQYF,TGTGCCAGCAGCTTAGAACTAGCGGGAGGGAGCACAGATACGCAGTATTTT
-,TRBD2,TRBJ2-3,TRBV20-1,CSARDLAGARTDTQYF,TGCAGTGCTAGAGATTTAGCGGGGGCGCGCACAGATACGCAGTATTTT
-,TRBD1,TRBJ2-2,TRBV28,CASAQSQGQVIGGELFF,TGTGCCAGCGCCCAAAGCCAGGGACAGGTTATTGGCGGGGAGCTGTTTTTT
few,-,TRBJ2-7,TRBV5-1,CASSLAVRTQSSYEQYF,TGCGCCAGCAGCTTGGCCGTTCGGACCCAAAGCTCCTACGAGCAGTACTTC
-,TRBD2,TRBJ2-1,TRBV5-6,CASSSGLGGNEQFF,TGTGCCAGCAGTTCGGGACTAGGGGGAAATGAGCAGTTCTTC
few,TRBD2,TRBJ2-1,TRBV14,CASSQGGGGRSSYNEQFF,TGTGCCAGCAGCCAAGGTGGAGGCGGGAGATCGTCGTACAATGAGCAGTTCTTC
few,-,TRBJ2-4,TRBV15,CATSPPVAKNIQYF,TGTGCCACCAGCCCGCCCGTCGCCAAAAACATTCAGTACTTC
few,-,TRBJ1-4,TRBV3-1,CASSQGRRMNEKLFF,TGTGCCAGCAGCCAAGGCCGGAGGATGAATGAAAAACTGTTTTTT
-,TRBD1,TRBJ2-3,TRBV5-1,CASSLTEQGSTDTQYF,TGCGCCAGCAGCTTGACAGAACAGGGGTCCACAGATACGCAGTATTTT
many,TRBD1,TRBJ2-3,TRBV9,CASSVQGVTSTDTQYF,TGTGCCAGCAGCGTACAGGGGGTAACTAGCACAGATACGCAGTATTTT
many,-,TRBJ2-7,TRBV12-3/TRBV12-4,CASSSGRPRNEQYF,TGTGCCAGCAGTTCCGGACGGCCCCGGAACGAGCAGTACTTC
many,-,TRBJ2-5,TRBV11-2,CASSAHLTRETQYF,TGTGCCAGCAGCGCTCACTTGACACGCGAGACCCAGTACTTC
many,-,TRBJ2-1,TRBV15,CATSSKYNEQFF,TGTGCCACCAGCAGCAAGTACAATGAGCAGTTCTTC
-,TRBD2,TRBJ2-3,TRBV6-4,CASSDTSGRPDTQYF,TGTGCCAGCAGTGACACTAGCGGGAGGCCAGATACGCAGTATTTT
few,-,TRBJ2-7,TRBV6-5,CASSYSAVTGVYEQYF,TGTGCCAGCAGTTACTCGGCTGTCACAGGAGTCTACGAGCAGTACTTC
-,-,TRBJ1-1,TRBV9,CAISDGGNTEAFF,TGTGCCATCAGCGACGGGGGAAACACTGAAGCTTTCTTT
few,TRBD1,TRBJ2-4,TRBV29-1,CSGTGTDNIQYF,TGCAGCGGCACCGGGACAGACAACATTCAGTACTTC
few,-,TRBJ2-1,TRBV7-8,CASSPSSLPEQFF,TGTGCCAGCAGCCCTAGCTCCCTCCCTGAGCAGTTCTTC
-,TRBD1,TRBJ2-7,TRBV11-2,CASSLTQGAGYEQYF,TGTGCCAGCAGCTTAACGCAGGGGGCGGGGTACGAGCAGTACTTC
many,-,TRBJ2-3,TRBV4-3,CASSQDRLTDTQYF,TGCGCCAGCAGCCAAGATCGACTCACAGATACGCAGTATTTT
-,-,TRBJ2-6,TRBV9,CASSVISARTGANVLTF,TGTGCCAGCAGCGTCATATCTGCGCGGACTGGGGCCAACGTCCTGACTTTC
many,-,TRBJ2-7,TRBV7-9,CASGQTYEQYF,TGTGCCAGCGGACAGACCTACGAGCAGTACTTC
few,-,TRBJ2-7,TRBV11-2,CASSFDSGSGYEQYF,TGTGCCAGCAGCTTTGATTCCGGGAGTGGCTACGAGCAGTACTTC
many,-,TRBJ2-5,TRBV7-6,CASSLGQEETQYF,TGTGCCAGCAGCTTAGGCCAGGAAGAGACCCAGTACTTC